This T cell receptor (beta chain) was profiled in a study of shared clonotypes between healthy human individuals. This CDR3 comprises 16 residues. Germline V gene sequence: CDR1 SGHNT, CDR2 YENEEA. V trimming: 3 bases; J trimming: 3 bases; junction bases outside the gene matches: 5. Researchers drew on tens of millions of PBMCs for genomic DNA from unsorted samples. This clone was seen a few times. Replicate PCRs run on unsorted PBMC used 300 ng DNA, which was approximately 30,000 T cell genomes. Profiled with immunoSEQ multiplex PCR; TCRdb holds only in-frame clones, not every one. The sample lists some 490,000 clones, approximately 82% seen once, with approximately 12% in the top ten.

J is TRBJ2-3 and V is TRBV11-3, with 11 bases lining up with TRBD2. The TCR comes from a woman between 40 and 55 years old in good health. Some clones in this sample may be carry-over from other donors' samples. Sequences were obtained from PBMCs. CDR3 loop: CASSFGTSGRTDTQYF. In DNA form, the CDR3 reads TGTGCCAGCAGCTTTGGCACTAGCGGGAGAACAGATACGCAGTATTTT.